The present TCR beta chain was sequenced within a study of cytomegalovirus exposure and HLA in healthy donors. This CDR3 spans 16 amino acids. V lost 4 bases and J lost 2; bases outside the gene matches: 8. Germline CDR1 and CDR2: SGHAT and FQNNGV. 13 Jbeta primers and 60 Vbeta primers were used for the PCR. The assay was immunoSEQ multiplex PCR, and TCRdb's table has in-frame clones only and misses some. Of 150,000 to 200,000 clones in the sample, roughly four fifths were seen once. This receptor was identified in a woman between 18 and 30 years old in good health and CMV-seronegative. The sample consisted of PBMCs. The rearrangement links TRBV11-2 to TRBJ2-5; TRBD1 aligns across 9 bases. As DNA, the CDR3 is TGTGCCAGCAGCTCCCATCCGGGACAGGGACAAGAGACCCAGTACTTC. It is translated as CASSSHPGQGQETQYF.